This entry describes one T cell receptor (beta chain). Antigen: not known. The CDR3 is 14 amino acids. The germline CDR1 and CDR2 sequences are SEHNR and FQNEAQ (reference sequence). Trimming shortened V by 3 bases and J by 0 bases, and 8 bases separated the two germline ends. This specimen comes from a study of PD-1 blockade in classical Hodgkin lymphoma. General study results and limits: Newly diagnosed patients reportedly trailed healthy donors in baseline TCR diversity.

The patients all showed relapse after autologous stem cell transplantation, while their brentuximab vedotin exposure varied. CD4+ T cells were purified from thawed PBMCs by magnetic negative selection. Assay used: immunoSEQ multiplex PCR; TCRdb lists only in-frame clones, some missing. Of about 7,600 clones detected, 70% to 80% appear once; the ten largest clones hold just under 7.5%. The sample was CD4+ T cells from blood, taken at baseline. This receptor was obtained from a human donor with classical Hodgkin lymphoma. This chain links TRBV7-9 with TRBJ1-2; D is unclear. CDR3 DNA: TGTGCCAGCAGCTTCGCCGGGGCTAACTATGGCTACACCTTC. Protein product: CASSFAGANYGYTF.